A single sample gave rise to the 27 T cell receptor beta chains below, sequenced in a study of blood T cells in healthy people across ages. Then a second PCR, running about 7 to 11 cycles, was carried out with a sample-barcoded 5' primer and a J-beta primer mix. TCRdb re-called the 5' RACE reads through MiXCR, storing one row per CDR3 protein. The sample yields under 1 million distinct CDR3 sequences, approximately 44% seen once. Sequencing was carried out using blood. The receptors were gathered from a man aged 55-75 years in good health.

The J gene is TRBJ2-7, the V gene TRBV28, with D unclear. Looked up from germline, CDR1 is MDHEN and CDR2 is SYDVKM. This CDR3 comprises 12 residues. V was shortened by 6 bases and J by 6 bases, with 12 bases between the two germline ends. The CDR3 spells CASSSTGIEQYF. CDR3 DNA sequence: TGTGCCAGCAGCTCCACGGGCATCGAGCAGTACTTC.

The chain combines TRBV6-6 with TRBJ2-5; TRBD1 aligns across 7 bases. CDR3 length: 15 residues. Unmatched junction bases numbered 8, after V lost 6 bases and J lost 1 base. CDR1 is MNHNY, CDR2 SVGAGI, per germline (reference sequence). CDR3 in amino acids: CASSPPRTGQETQYF. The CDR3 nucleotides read TGTGCCAGCAGCCCTCCCAGGACAGGCCAAGAGACCCAGTACTTC.

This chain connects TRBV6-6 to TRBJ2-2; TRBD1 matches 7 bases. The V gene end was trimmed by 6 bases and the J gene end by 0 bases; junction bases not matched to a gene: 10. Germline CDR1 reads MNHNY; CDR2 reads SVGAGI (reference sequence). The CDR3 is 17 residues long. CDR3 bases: TGTGCCAGCAGGAAAACAGGGGCCCTAGCGAACACCGGGGAGCTGTTTTTT. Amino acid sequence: CASRKTGALANTGELFF.

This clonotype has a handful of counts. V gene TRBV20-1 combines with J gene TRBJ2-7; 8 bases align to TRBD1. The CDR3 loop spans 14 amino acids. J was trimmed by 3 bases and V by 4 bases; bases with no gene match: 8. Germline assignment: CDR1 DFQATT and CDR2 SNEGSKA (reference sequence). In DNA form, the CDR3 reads TGCAGTGCTATTCACCGGGACAGGCGCTACGAGCAGTACTTC. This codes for CSAIHRDRRYEQYF.

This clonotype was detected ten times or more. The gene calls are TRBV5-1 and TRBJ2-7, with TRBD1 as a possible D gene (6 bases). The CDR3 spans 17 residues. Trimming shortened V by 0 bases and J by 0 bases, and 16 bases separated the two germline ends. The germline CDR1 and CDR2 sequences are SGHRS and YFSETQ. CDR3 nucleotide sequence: TGCGCCAGCAGCTTGGAGCCCGGGACACCAAGCTCCTACGAGCAGTACTTC. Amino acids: CASSLEPGTPSSYEQYF.

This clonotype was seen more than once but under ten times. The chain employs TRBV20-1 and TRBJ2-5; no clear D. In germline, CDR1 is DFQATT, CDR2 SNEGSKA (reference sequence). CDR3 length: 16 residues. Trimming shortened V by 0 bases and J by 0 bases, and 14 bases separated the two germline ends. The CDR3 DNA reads TGCAGTGCTAGAGACTCAAGAGCAGAGTACCAAGAGACCCAGTACTTC. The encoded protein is CSARDSRAEYQETQYF.

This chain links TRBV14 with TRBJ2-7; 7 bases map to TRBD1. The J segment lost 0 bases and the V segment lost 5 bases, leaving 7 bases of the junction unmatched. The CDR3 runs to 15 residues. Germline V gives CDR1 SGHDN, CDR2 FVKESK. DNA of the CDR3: TGTGCCAGCAGCGGAGGACAGGTACCCTCCTACGAGCAGTACTTC. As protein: CASSGGQVPSYEQYF.

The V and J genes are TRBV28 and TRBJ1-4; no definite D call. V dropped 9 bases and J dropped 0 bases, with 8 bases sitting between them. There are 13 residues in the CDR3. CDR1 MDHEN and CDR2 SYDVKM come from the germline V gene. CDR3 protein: CASWGATNEKLFF. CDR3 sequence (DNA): TGTGCCAGTTGGGGAGCAACTAATGAAAAACTGTTTTTT.

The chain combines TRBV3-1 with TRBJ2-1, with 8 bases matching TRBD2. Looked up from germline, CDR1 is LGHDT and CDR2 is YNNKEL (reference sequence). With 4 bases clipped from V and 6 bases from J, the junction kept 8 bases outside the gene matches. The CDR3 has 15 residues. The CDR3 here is CASSLGRAGVNEQFF. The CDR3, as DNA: TGTGCCAGCAGCCTAGGACGAGCGGGGGTCAATGAGCAGTTCTTC.

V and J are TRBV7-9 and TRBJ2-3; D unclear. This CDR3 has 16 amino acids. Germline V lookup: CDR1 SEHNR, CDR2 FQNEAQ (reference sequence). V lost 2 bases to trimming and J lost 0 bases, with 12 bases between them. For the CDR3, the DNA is TGTGCCAGCAGCTTAAACGACGGATCTAGCACAGATACGCAGTATTTT. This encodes CASSLNDGSSTDTQYF.

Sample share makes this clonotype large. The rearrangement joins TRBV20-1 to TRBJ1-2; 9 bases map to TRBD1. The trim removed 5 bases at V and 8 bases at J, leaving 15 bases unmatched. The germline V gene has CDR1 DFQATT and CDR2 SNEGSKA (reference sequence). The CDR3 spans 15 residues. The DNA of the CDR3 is TGCAGTGCTCGTCCCGGGACAGGGTTACGGGAAGGCTACACCTTC. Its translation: CSARPGTGLREGYTF.

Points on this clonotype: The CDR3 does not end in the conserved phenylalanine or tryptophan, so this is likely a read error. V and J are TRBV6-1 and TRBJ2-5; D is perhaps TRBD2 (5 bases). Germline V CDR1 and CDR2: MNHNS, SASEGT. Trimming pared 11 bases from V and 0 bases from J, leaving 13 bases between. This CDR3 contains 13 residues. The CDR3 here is CAGGRSYQETQYL. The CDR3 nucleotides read TGTGCCGGAGGACGGTCGTACCAAGAGACCCAGTACTTA.

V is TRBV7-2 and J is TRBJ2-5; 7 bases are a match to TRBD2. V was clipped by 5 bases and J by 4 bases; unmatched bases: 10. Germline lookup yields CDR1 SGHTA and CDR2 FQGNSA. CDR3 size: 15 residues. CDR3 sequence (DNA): TGTGCCAGCAGCCCTCAACCGGGAGGTGGAGAGACCCAGTACTTC. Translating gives CASSPQPGGGETQYF.

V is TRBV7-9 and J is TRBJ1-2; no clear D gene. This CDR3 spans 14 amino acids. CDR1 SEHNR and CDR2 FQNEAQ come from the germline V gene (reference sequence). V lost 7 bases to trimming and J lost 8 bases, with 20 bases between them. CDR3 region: CASTRGETSQGYTF. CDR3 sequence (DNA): TGTGCCAGCACCCGGGGAGAGACTTCTCAGGGCTACACCTTC. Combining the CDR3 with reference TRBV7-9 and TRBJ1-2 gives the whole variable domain DTGVSQNPRHKITKRGQNVTFRCDPISEHNRLYWYRQTLGQGPEFLTYFQNEAQLEKSRLLSDRFSAERPKGSFSTLEIQRTEQGDSAMYLCASTRGETSQGYTFGSGTRLTVV.

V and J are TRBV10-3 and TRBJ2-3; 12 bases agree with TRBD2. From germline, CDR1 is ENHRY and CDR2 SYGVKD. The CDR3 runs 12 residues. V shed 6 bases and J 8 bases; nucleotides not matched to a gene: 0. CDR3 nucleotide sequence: TGTGCCATCAGACTAGCGGGGGGTACGCAGTATTTT. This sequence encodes CAIRLAGGTQYF.

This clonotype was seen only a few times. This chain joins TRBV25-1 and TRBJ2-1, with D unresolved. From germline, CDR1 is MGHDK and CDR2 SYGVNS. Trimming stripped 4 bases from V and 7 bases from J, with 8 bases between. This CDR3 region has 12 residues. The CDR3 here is CASSGLRNEQFF. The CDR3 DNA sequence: TGTGCCAGCAGTGGCTTAAGGAATGAGCAGTTCTTC.

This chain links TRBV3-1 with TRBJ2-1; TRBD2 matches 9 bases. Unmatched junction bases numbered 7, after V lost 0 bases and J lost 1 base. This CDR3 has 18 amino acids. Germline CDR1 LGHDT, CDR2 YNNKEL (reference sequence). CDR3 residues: CASSQDVRTSGSYNEQFF. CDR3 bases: TGTGCCAGCAGCCAAGATGTCCGAACTAGCGGGTCCTACAATGAGCAGTTCTTC.

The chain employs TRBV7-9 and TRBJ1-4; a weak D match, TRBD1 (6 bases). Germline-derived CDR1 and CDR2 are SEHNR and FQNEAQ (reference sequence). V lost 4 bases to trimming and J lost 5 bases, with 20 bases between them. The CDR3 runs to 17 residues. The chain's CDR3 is CASSYEPGGQGNEKLFF. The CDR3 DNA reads TGTGCCAGCAGCTACGAACCCGGGGGACAAGGGAATGAAAAACTGTTTTTT.

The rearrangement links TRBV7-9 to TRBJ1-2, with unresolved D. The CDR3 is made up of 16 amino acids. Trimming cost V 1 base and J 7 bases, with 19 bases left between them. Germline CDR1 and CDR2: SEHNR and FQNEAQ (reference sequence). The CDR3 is CASSLDEGLSSAGYTF. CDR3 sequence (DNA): TGTGCCAGCAGCTTAGACGAGGGTCTTTCTTCCGCTGGCTACACCTTC.

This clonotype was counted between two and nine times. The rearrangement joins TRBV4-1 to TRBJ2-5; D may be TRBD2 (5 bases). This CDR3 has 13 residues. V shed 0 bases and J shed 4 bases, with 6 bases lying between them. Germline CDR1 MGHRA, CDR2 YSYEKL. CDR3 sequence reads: CASSQDAGETQYF. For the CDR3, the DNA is TGCGCCAGCAGCCAAGACGCGGGAGAGACCCAGTACTTC.

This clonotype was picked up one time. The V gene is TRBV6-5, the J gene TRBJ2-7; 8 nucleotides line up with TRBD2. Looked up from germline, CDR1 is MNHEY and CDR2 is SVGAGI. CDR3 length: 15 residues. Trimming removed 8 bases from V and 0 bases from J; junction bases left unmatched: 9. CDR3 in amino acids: CASGIQRGSSYEQYF. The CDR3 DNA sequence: TGTGCCAGCGGAATACAGCGGGGGAGCTCCTACGAGCAGTACTTC.

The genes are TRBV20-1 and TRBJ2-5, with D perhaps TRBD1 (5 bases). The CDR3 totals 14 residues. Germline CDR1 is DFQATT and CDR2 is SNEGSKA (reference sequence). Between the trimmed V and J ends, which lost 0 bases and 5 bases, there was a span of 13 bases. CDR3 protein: CSARDPAGLETQYF. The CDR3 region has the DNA TGCAGTGCTAGAGATCCGGCAGGGCTGGAGACCCAGTACTTC.

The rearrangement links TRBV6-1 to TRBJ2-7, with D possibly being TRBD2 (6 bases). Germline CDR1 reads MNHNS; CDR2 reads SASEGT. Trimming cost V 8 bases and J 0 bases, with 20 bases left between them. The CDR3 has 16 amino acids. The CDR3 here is CASRPSAGPSSYEQYF. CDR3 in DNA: TGTGCCAGCCGACCTAGTGCGGGGCCGAGCTCCTACGAGCAGTACTTC.

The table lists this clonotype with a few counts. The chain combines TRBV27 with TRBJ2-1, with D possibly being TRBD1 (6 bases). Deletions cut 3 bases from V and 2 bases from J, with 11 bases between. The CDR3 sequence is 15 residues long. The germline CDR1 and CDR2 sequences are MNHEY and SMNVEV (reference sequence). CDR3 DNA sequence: TGTGCCAGCAGTTTGAGGGGACACCCCTACAATGAGCAGTTCTTC. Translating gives CASSLRGHPYNEQFF.

The CDR3 reads CASSQLLANYGYTF. The CDR3 nucleotides read TGCGCCAGCAGCCAATTATTAGCTAACTATGGCTACACCTTC. The chain is built from TRBV4-3 and TRBJ1-2; D gene unclear. This CDR3 is built from 14 residues. CDR1 is LGHNA and CDR2 is YSLEER in the germline V gene. Trimming pared 2 bases from V and 0 bases from J, leaving 7 bases between.

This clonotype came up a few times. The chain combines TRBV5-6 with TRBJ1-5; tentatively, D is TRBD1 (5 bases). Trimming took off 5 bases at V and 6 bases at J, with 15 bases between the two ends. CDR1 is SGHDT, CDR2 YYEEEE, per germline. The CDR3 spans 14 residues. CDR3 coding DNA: TGTGCCAGCAGTTCCAGACCAGGGATTCAGCCCCAGCATTTT. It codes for CASSSRPGIQPQHF. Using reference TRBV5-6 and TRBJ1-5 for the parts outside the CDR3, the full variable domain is DAGVTQSPTHLIKTRGQQVTLRCSPKSGHDTVSWYQQALGQGPQFIFQYYEEEERQRGNFPDRFSGHQFPNYSSELNVNALLLGDSALYLCASSSRPGIQPQHFGDGTRLSIL.

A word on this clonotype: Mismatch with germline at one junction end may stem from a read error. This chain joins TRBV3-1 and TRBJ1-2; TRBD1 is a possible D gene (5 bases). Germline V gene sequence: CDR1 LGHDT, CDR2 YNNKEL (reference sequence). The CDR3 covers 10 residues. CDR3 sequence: CGSRDYGHTF. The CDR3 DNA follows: TGTGGATCCAGGGACTATGGCCACACCTTC. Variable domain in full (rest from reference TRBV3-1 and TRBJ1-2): DTAVSQTPKYLVTQMGNDKSIKCEQNLGHDTMYWYKQDSKKFLKIMFSYNNKELIINETVPNRFSPKSPDKAHLNLHINSLELGDSAVYFCGSRDYGHTFGSGTRLTVV.